The sequence of this TCR beta chain was determined in a study of OX40 agonist ivuxolimab in advanced cancers. The table came from immunoSEQ multiplex PCR; TCRdb's copy has only in-frame clones and leaves some out. The sample records tens of thousands of clones, about 80% being singletons. V was shortened by 1 base and J by 1 base, with 7 bases between the two germline ends. The CDR3 length is 14 residues. Germline CDR1 SEHNR, CDR2 FQNEAQ (reference sequence). The chain links TRBV7-9 to TRBJ2-5; TRBD1 might be the D (5 bases). This receptor was taken from an adult with an advanced solid tumor such as melanoma, head and neck, liver or kidney cancer. The starting material was CD4+ or CD8+ T cells sorted from blood, obtained in a trial of the OX40 agonist ivuxolimab. The CDR3 sequence: CASSLVQVQETQYF. CDR3 nucleotide sequence: TGTGCCAGCAGCTTAGTACAGGTCCAAGAGACCCAGTACTTC.